These 30 T cell receptor beta chains were all obtained from the same sample, sequenced in a study of T cells expressing NK-cell markers. For each CDR3 protein, TCRdb gives one entry from its re-call of the 5' RACE reads, without DNA. Found here are about 410,000 distinct CDR3 sequences; the top ten clones hold 9.5% to 12%. The material sequenced was blood T cells: a sorted CD56 or NKG2C T cell subset, CD4+ or CD8+ T cells, or bulk PBMC T cells (not recorded which). The receptors stem from a woman between 50 and 59 years old in good health.

The rearrangement uses TRBV4-1 and TRBJ2-2. Per germline, CDR1 MGHRA and CDR2 YSYEKL. CDR3 length: 12 amino acids. CDR3 in amino acids: CASSQLAGELFF.

The chain links TRBV7-8 to TRBJ2-2; TCRdb selects TRBD1, and the lack of DNA leaves this call unchecked. CDR1 is SGHVS, CDR2 FQNEAQ, per germline. The CDR3 is 17 residues long. CDR3 in amino acids: CASSLYGSGARTGELFF.

The rearrangement joins TRBV15 to TRBJ2-1; TCRdb proposes TRBD1, but this gene call is untestable without DNA. There are 13 residues in the CDR3. The germline V gene encodes CDR1 LNHNV and CDR2 YYDKDF (reference sequence). CDR3 sequence: CATNRDRAFEQFF.

The V gene is TRBV5-1, the J gene TRBJ2-3; TCRdb calls TRBD1, which cannot be checked without DNA. The germline V gene has CDR1 SGHRS and CDR2 YFSETQ. The length of the CDR3 is 16 residues. This CDR3 reads CASSLGHGQNTDTQYF.

The V call is TRBV7-6, the J call TRBJ2-2; the TCRdb D gene call, TRBD1, has no DNA to confirm it. From germline, CDR1 is SGHVS and CDR2 FNYEAQ. The CDR3 has 16 residues. The CDR3: CASSSAWGANTGELFF. The whole variable domain, filled in from reference TRBV7-6 and TRBJ2-2, reads GAGVSQSPRYKVTKRGQDVALRCDPISGHVSLYWYRQALGQGPEFLTYFNYEAQQDKSGLPNDRFSAERPEGSISTLTIQRTEQRDSAMYRCASSSAWGANTGELFFGEGSRLTVL.

The chain joins TRBV12-3 or TRBV12-4 to TRBJ2-1. The CDR3 runs to 16 residues. The CDR3 spells CASSPDGGAANNEQFF.

V and J are TRBV5-1 and TRBJ2-1; there is no DNA to check the TCRdb D call of TRBD2. In germline, CDR1 is SGHRS, CDR2 YFSETQ. CDR3 length: 16 amino acids. CDR3 residues: CASSPGGTSAYNEQFF.

The chain carries TRBV5-1 and TRBJ1-2; TCRdb's assignment of TRBD1 cannot be checked, as there is no DNA. CDR3 size: 14 residues. CDR1 is SGHRS, CDR2 YFSETQ, per germline. The CDR3: CASSSEQGYYGYTF.

The V and J genes are TRBV6-4 and TRBJ2-1; without DNA, the TCRdb call of TRBD1 cannot be checked. Germline assignment: CDR1 MRHNA and CDR2 SNTAGT. The CDR3 totals 14 residues. CDR3 amino acids: CASSLGQGRNEQFF.

V is TRBV5-1 and J is TRBJ2-1. The CDR3 has 13 residues. Germline CDR1 SGHRS, CDR2 YFSETQ. This chain's CDR3 is CASSLEVYNEQFF.

The gene calls are TRBV12-3 or TRBV12-4 and TRBJ2-7. This CDR3 spans 12 amino acids. The CDR3 is CASRSQASEQYF.

This chain joins TRBV12-3 or TRBV12-4 and TRBJ2-3; checking the TCRdb D call of TRBD2 is not possible without DNA. The CDR3 loop spans 15 amino acids. CDR3: CASRLAGGGTDTQYF.

The CDR3 is CASTLREGNEQFF. The rearrangement uses TRBV2 and TRBJ2-1; TCRdb calls TRBD2, which cannot be checked without DNA. The CDR3 contains 13 residues. Germline CDR1 is SNHLY and CDR2 is FYNNEI. The variable domain in full, with the rest retrieved from reference TRBV2 and TRBJ2-1, is EPEVTQTPSHQVTQMGQEVILRCVPISNHLYFYWYRQILGQKVEFLVSFYNNEISEKSEIFDDQFSVERPDGSNFTLKIRSTKLEDSAMYFCASTLREGNEQFFGPGTRLTVL.

The chain combines TRBV7-9 with TRBJ2-1; TCRdb calls TRBD2, which cannot be checked without DNA. Looked up from germline, CDR1 is SEHNR and CDR2 is FQNEAQ (reference sequence). CDR3 length equals 15 residues. The chain's CDR3 is CASSRNPGLANEQFF.

The J gene is TRBJ2-3, the V gene TRBV12-3 or TRBV12-4; the D gene TCRdb calls, TRBD2, cannot be checked with no DNA. The CDR3 loop spans 17 amino acids. CDR3 region: CASRTSGIGDGTDTQYF.

The chain is built from TRBV11-2 and TRBJ2-1. The CDR3 covers 11 residues. Germline assignment: CDR1 SGHAT and CDR2 FQNNGV. Here the CDR3 reads CASSWNNEQFF.

This rearrangement joins TRBV4-1 to TRBJ2-3; the D gene TCRdb calls, TRBD2, cannot be checked with no DNA. This CDR3 contains 15 residues. Germline lookup yields CDR1 MGHRA and CDR2 YSYEKL. CDR3: CASSQAGVATDTQYF.

CDR3 protein: CAIRQGGEAFF. This chain joins TRBV19 and TRBJ1-1; TCRdb selects TRBD1, and the lack of DNA leaves this call unchecked. Germline V gene lookup returns CDR1 LNHDA and CDR2 SQIVND (reference sequence). The CDR3 is 11 residues long.

This chain's CDR3 is CASSLGGTGQFF. This rearrangement joins TRBV27 to TRBJ2-1; the D gene TCRdb calls, TRBD1, cannot be checked with no DNA. This CDR3 contains 12 residues. CDR1 and CDR2 from the germline V gene are MNHEY and SMNVEV (reference sequence).

CDR3 sequence: CASSYQGVTGELFF. The gene calls are TRBV11-3 and TRBJ2-2; the TCRdb call, TRBD1, lacks DNA for checking. The V gene's germline CDR1 is SGHNT and CDR2 YENEEA. The CDR3 length is 14 residues.

The chain recombines TRBV20-1 with TRBJ2-7. From germline, CDR1 is DFQATT and CDR2 SNEGSKA (reference sequence). This CDR3 has 14 residues. CDR3 residues: CSATHSGSLYEQYF.

The CDR3 here is CSVGDREDGYTF. This chain connects TRBV29-1 to TRBJ1-2; the TRBD1 assignment by TCRdb is unverifiable without DNA. CDR3 length: 12 amino acids. Germline CDR1 and CDR2: SQVTM and ANQGSEA.

The V gene is TRBV28, the J gene TRBJ1-1; the TCRdb call, TRBD1, lacks DNA for checking. The CDR3 runs 14 residues. The V gene's germline CDR1 is MDHEN and CDR2 SYDVKM. The CDR3 region is CASSSRVSLSEAFF.

Here the CDR3 reads CASSPGGLYYGELFF. The rearrangement uses TRBV7-3 and TRBJ2-2; the D call from TCRdb, TRBD2, cannot be confirmed without DNA. The CDR3 is 15 amino acids. Looked up from germline, CDR1 is SGHTA and CDR2 is FQGTGA.

The chain employs TRBV9 and TRBJ2-7; TCRdb proposes TRBD1, but this gene call is untestable without DNA. The CDR3 sequence is 15 residues long. From germline, CDR1 is SGDLS and CDR2 YYNGEE. This CDR3 is CASSLGTGRSSEQYF. Filled out from reference TRBV9 and TRBJ2-7, the complete variable domain reads DSGVTQTPKHLITATGQRVTLRCSPRSGDLSVYWYQQSLDQGLQFLIQYYNGEERAKGNILERFSAQQFPDLHSELNLSSLELGDSALYFCASSLGTGRSSEQYFGPGTRLTVT.

This chain links TRBV20-1 with TRBJ2-1; TCRdb proposes TRBD2, but this gene call is untestable without DNA. Germline values: CDR1 DFQATT, CDR2 SNEGSKA (reference sequence). This CDR3 region has 12 residues. CDR3 sequence: CSVLAGGDEQFF.

V usage is TRBV6-5 and J usage is TRBJ1-5; the TCRdb D gene call, TRBD1, has no DNA to confirm it. CDR3 length: 18 residues. Germline loops: CDR1 MNHEY, CDR2 SVGAGI. This CDR3 reads CASSYSPPGQGLSQPQHF.

The rearrangement uses TRBV7-8 and TRBJ2-1; TCRdb reports TRBD1, a call that lacks DNA to check it against. Germline CDR1 reads SGHVS; CDR2 reads FQNEAQ. CDR3 length: 14 amino acids. The CDR3 loop is CASSLMQGPNEQFF.

The gene calls are TRBV2 and TRBJ2-1. The CDR3 is 14 residues long. Looked up from germline, CDR1 is SNHLY and CDR2 is FYNNEI. The CDR3 loop is CASTSESSYNEQFF.

V is TRBV10-3 and J is TRBJ2-1; there is no DNA to check the TCRdb D call of TRBD2. This CDR3 has 15 residues. The germline gives CDR1 ENHRY, CDR2 SYGVKD. CDR3: CAISPGTSGANEQFF.